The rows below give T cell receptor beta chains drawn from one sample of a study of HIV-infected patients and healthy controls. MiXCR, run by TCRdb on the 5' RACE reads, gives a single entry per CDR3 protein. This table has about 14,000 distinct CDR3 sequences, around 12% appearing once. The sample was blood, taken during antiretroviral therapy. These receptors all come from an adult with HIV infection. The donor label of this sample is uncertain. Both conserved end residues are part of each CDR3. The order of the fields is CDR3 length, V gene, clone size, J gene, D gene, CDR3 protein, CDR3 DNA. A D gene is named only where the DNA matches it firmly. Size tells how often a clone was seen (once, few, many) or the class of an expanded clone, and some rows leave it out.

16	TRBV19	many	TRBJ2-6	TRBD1	CASSTGGVSGANVLTF	TGTGCCAGTTCGACAGGGGGCGTCTCTGGGGCCAACGTCCTGACTTTC
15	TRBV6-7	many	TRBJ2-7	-	CASSFDLRDGYEQYF	TGTGCCAGCAGTTTCGACCTCCGGGACGGCTACGAGCAGTACTTC
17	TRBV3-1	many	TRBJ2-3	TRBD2	CASSQETSGIPTDTQYF	TGTGCCAGCAGCCAAGAGACTAGCGGGATCCCCACAGATACGCAGTATTTT
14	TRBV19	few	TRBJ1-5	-	CASNPRRNNQPQHF	TGTGCCAGCAATCCCCGCAGAAACAATCAGCCCCAGCATTTT
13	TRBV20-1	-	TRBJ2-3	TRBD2	CAGTSGFGNTQYF	TGCGCCGGGACTAGCGGGTTTGGAAATACGCAGTATTTT
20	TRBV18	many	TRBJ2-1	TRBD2	CASSPLPGLAATRSHNEQFF	TGTGCCAGCTCACCACTACCCGGACTAGCGGCGACCAGAAGTCACAATGAGCAGTTCTTC
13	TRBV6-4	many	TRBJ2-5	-	CASSDEAGQPQYF	TGTGCCAGCAGTGACGAGGCGGGCCAGCCCCAGTACTTC
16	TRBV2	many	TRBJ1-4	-	CASHRQGSATNEKLFF	TGTGCCAGCCACCGCCAGGGATCCGCAACTAATGAAAAACTGTTTTTT
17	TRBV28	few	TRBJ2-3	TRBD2	CASSSTLGRESTDTQYF	TGTGCCAGCAGTTCCACTTTAGGGAGGGAGAGCACAGATACGCAGTATTTT
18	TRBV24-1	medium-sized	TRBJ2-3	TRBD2	CATSDAGLAGPSTDTQYF	TGTGCCACCAGTGATGCGGGACTAGCGGGACCTAGCACAGATACGCAGTATTTT
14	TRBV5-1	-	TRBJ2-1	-	CASSLRSEVGEKFF	TGCGCCAGCAGCTTGAGGTCAGAAGTAGGTGAGAAGTTCTTC
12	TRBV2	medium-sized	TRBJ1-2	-	CASSEQGNGYTF	TGTGCCAGCAGTGAACAGGGGAATGGCTACACCTTC
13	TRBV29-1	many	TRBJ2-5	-	CSVWAGFQETQYF	TGCAGCGTCTGGGCAGGGTTCCAAGAGACCCAGTACTTC
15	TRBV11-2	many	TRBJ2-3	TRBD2	CASSLAASGSSTQYF	TGTGCCAGCAGCTTAGCTGCTAGCGGGAGTTCTACGCAGTATTTT
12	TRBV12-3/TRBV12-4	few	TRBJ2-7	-	CASSSRVREQYF	TGTGCCAGCAGTTCACGAGTACGCGAGCAGTACTTC
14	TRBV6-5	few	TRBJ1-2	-	CASGAGRSNYGYTF	TGTGCCAGCGGTGCGGGGCGGTCCAACTATGGCTACACCTTC
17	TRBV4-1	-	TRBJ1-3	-	CASSQDSPESTGNTIYF	TGCGCCAGCAGCCAAGATAGTCCCGAAAGTACTGGAAACACCATATATTTT
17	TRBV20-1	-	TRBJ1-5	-	CSARERGGSMGNQPQHF	TGCAGTGCTAGAGAGAGAGGGGGGTCAATGGGCAATCAGCCCCAGCATTTT
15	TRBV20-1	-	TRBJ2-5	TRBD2	CSASYSGGTKETQYF	TGCAGTGCTAGTTATAGCGGGGGGACCAAAGAGACCCAGTACTTC
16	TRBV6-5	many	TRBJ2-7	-	CASSSIPGTLAYEQYF	TGTGCCAGCAGTTCTATCCCCGGGACGTTAGCCTACGAGCAGTACTTC
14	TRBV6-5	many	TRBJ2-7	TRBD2	CASSRLAGGYEQYF	TGTGCCAGCAGTCGACTAGCGGGAGGCTACGAGCAGTACTTC
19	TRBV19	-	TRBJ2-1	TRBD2	CASSSEDRLAGISYNEQFF	TGTGCCAGTAGTAGCGAAGACAGACTAGCGGGAATATCCTACAATGAGCAGTTCTTC
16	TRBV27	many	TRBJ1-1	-	CASSFLQGRGNTEAFF	TGTGCCAGCAGTTTTCTGCAGGGGAGGGGGAACACTGAAGCTTTCTTT
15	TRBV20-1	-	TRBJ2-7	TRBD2	CSASGRAGASYEQYF	TGCAGTGCTAGCGGCCGGGCGGGAGCGTCGTACGAGCAGTACTTC
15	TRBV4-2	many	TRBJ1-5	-	CASSQEQGLVEPQHF	TGTGCCAGCAGCCAAGAGCAGGGCTTGGTAGAGCCCCAGCATTTT
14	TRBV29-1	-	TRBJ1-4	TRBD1	CSVGKGTANEKLFF	TGCAGCGTCGGGAAGGGGACAGCTAATGAAAAACTGTTTTTT
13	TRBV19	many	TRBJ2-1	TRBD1	CASSQGAGNEQFF	TGTGCCAGTAGCCAGGGGGCTGGGAATGAGCAGTTCTTC